This T cell receptor (beta chain) was observed in a study of blood T cell repertoires in COVID-19. Study information: T cells, B-cell-depleted T cells, or PBMCs supplied cDNA or gDNA.

Trimming left V 5 bases short and J 7 bases short, with 19 bases between. The CDR3 has 15 residues. CDR1 SGDLS and CDR2 YYNGEE come from the germline V gene. Method: immunoSEQ multiplex PCR; TCRdb's copy keeps in-frame clones and lacks some. The table includes about 98,000 clones, about 85% detected once. The source of this sequence is a woman of 80 years or more with acute or convalescent COVID-19. Material for sequencing was peripheral blood. V gene TRBV9 combines with J gene TRBJ2-1, with D tentatively TRBD2 (6 bases). The CDR3 DNA sequence: TGTGCCAGCAGAGCTAGTGTGGGGGGTCCTAATGAGCAGTTCTTC. Its translation: CASRASVGGPNEQFF.